The T cell receptor beta chain under discussion was sequenced for a study of shared clonotypes between healthy human individuals. The germline CDR1 and CDR2 sequences are GTSNPN and SVGIG (reference sequence). V was shortened by 2 bases and J by 0 bases, with 4 bases between the two germline ends. The CDR3 has 13 amino acids. This clone was seen a handful of times. Assay runs were performed at deep level. The authors' processing: In the immunoSEQ data, sequences were junction-only and lacked quality scores, so filtering differed. This table comes from immunoSEQ multiplex PCR, and its TCRdb copy is limited to in-frame clones, with some not included. V, J and clone size are those of that table, while D and trimming were read from the DNA. This sample carries about 2.1 million clones, 93% of them seen once, and the ten largest clones take 1.5% to 2%. Cells designated naive CD8 were CD45RO-negative and were positively selected for CCR7, with terminally differentiated effector memory CD45RA+ cells excluded.

Sequencing used naive CD8+ T cells from PBMCs. This chain links TRBV30 with TRBJ2-2; D remains unclear. This receptor was taken from a man between 18 and 29 years old in good health. Some clones in this sample may be carry-over from other donors' samples. The CDR3 region is CAWSLTNTGELFF. CDR3 nucleotide sequence: TGTGCCTGGAGTTTAACGAACACCGGGGAGCTGTTTTTT. The entire variable domain, with the rest obtained from reference TRBV30 and TRBJ2-2, is as follows: SQTIHQWPATLVQPVGSPLSLECTVEGTSNPNLYWYRQAAGRGLQLLFYSVGIGQISSEVPQNLSASRPQDRQFILSSKKLLLSDSGFYLCAWSLTNTGELFFGEGSRLTVL.